Below, 18 T cell receptor beta chains from the same sample are listed, as sequenced in a study of T-cell reconstitution after alpha-beta-depleted transplantation in children. Using unique molecular identifiers, the investigators prepared the TCRbeta library. From the PCR reads, TCRdb called clonotypes with MiXCR, one entry per CDR3 protein. The sample yields approximately 390,000 distinct CDR3 sequences, 11% seen once. This material consisted of PBMCs from the stem cell graft donor, taken from the stem cell graft. Receptors were obtained from a human donor who donated a stem cell graft to a child with acute myeloid leukemia.

CDR3 residues: CASSPVGTGHGYTF. DNA for the CDR3: TGTGCCAGCAGCCCAGTAGGGACAGGCCATGGCTACACCTTC. The chain uses TRBV7-2 and TRBJ1-2; TRBD1 agrees at 8 bases. V lost 5 bases to trimming and J lost 6 bases; unmatched junction nucleotides: 8. The germline V gene has CDR1 SGHTA and CDR2 FQGNSA. CDR3 size: 14 residues.

This clonotype was counted ten times or more. In DNA, the CDR3 is TGCAGCGTTGAAGGGGACCACACAGATACGCAGTATTTT. Encoded protein: CSVEGDHTDTQYF. This chain joins TRBV29-1 and TRBJ2-3, with D perhaps given as TRBD1 or TRBD2 (5 bases each). This CDR3 contains 13 residues. Trimming left V 1 base short and J 2 bases short, with 7 bases between. Looked up from germline, CDR1 is SQVTM and CDR2 is ANQGSEA.

This clonotype has a handful of counts. The chain couples TRBV20-1 to TRBJ2-2; 7 bases are a match to TRBD1. Germline CDR1 is DFQATT and CDR2 is SNEGSKA (reference sequence). The length of the CDR3 is 14 residues. V lost 4 bases, J lost 3 bases, and 5 bases stayed unmatched. The CDR3 loop reads CSAKQGTDTGELFF. The CDR3, as DNA: TGCAGTGCTAAACAGGGGACGGACACCGGGGAGCTGTTTTTT.

The chain couples TRBV12-3 or TRBV12-4 to TRBJ2-3; D not resolved. V dropped 5 bases and J dropped 1 base, with 16 bases sitting between them. This CDR3 contains 16 residues. CDR3 residues: CASSRAEATGTDTQYF. The CDR3 DNA sequence: TGTGCCAGCAGTCGGGCTGAGGCCACGGGCACAGATACGCAGTATTTT.

The chain combines TRBV6-5 with TRBJ2-1; D is ambiguous. Trimming took off 4 bases at V and 8 bases at J, with 9 bases between the two ends. The CDR3 covers 12 residues. Germline CDR1 is MNHEY and CDR2 is SVGAGI. CDR3 sequence (DNA): TGTGCCAGCAGTTCAGACAAGCATGAGCAGTTCTTC. It specifies CASSSDKHEQFF.

This clonotype was seen a few times. This chain joins TRBV29-1 and TRBJ2-4, with 8 nucleotides matching TRBD2. Losses at the gene ends were 7 bases for V and 3 bases for J; bases not matched to a gene: 11. Germline lookup yields CDR1 SQVTM and CDR2 ANQGSEA. This CDR3 spans 15 amino acids. CDR3 sequence: CSARRGGWGKNIQYF. In DNA, the CDR3 is TGCAGCGCCCGCCGGGGGGGCTGGGGCAAAAACATTCAGTACTTC.

The chain combines TRBV6-2 or TRBV6-3 with TRBJ2-1, with 8 bases lining up with TRBD2. Germline assignment: CDR1 MNHEY and CDR2 SVGEGT. CDR3 length: 14 residues. Trimming removed 7 bases from V and 8 bases from J; junction bases left unmatched: 10. This CDR3 is CASTPSGSVDEQFF. As DNA, the CDR3 is TGTGCCAGCACCCCGAGCGGGAGTGTCGATGAGCAGTTCTTC.

This chain links TRBV3-1 with TRBJ1-3; D is unresolved. The CDR3 runs to 15 residues. Germline V CDR1 and CDR2: LGHDT, YNNKEL (reference sequence). V gave up 1 base and J gave up 0 bases, with 7 bases separating them. For the CDR3, the DNA is TGTGCCAGCAGCCAAGGATCTCACTCTGGAAACACCATATATTTT. This gives the protein CASSQGSHSGNTIYF.

The chain employs TRBV10-3 and TRBJ1-4; TRBD1 might be the D (6 bases). Deletions cut 0 bases from V and 4 bases from J, with 21 bases between. CDR3 length equals 19 residues. CDR1 and CDR2 from the germline V gene are ENHRY and SYGVKD. CDR3 sequence (DNA): TGTGCCATCAGTGAGTCCTCCCGGGGGCTACTTCTTCGTAATGAAAAACTGTTTTTT. Encoded protein: CAISESSRGLLLRNEKLFF.

Many counts were recorded for this clonotype. Here the CDR3 reads CASSKLAGGYYTGELFF. CDR3 nucleotides: TGTGCCAGCAGCAAACTAGCGGGAGGTTATTACACCGGGGAGCTGTTTTTT. The genes are TRBV7-8 and TRBJ2-2; 12 nucleotides agree with TRBD2. Germline V gene lookup returns CDR1 SGHVS and CDR2 FQNEAQ. CDR3 length: 17 residues. V was pared by 5 bases and J by 3 bases, with 7 bases of the junction left unmatched.

In this sample, this clonotype turned up a few times. The rearrangement links TRBV4-1 to TRBJ2-5; 8 bases fit TRBD1. CDR1 and CDR2 (germline): MGHRA, YSYEKL. V lost 4 bases and J lost 7; bases outside the gene matches: 8. The CDR3 totals 14 residues. The CDR3 loop is CASSPRQGTRTQYF. CDR3 bases: TGCGCCAGCAGCCCTCGACAGGGGACCCGGACCCAGTACTTC.

The chain uses TRBV5-1 and TRBJ1-4, with 8 bases lining up with TRBD1. The V segment lost 4 bases and the J segment 4 bases; nucleotides outside the gene matches: 3. CDR1 is SGHRS and CDR2 is YFSETQ in the germline V gene. The CDR3 loop spans 14 amino acids. CDR3 in DNA: TGCGCCAGCAGCGGGGGACAGGATAATGAAAAACTGTTTTTT. Translating gives CASSGGQDNEKLFF. The complete variable domain, with remaining parts taken from reference TRBV5-1 and TRBJ1-4, reads KAGVTQTPRYLIKTRGQQVTLSCSPISGHRSVSWYQQTPGQGLQFLFEYFSETQRNKGNFPGRFSGRQFSNSRSEMNVSTLELGDSALYLCASSGGQDNEKLFFGSGTQLSVL.

Only a few counts were recorded for this clonotype. The genes are TRBV6-5 and TRBJ2-1; 9 bases are a match to TRBD1. The CDR3 is 16 residues long. In germline, CDR1 is MNHEY, CDR2 SVGAGI. With V trimmed by 6 bases and J by 0 bases, 6 bases remained unmatched. CDR3 sequence: CASSRGTGSSYNEQFF. CDR3 coding DNA: TGTGCCAGCAGCCGGGGGACAGGGAGCTCCTACAATGAGCAGTTCTTC.

This clonotype showed up just a few times. The V gene is TRBV27, the J gene TRBJ2-1, with TRBD2 identical over 9 bases. This CDR3 is 17 amino acids long. CDR1 MNHEY and CDR2 SMNVEV come from the germline V gene (reference sequence). The trim removed 3 bases at V and 3 bases at J, leaving 9 bases unmatched. CDR3 coding DNA: TGTGCCAGCAGTTTGGGGGTGACTAGCGGCTACTACAATGAGCAGTTCTTC. It is translated as CASSLGVTSGYYNEQFF.

J is TRBJ2-1 and V is TRBV18; D call uncertain. There are 16 residues in the CDR3. Germline CDR1 KGHSH, CDR2 LQKENI. V lost 1 base and J 8 bases, leaving 18 bases between the germline ends. CDR3: CASSPLKGMEKDEQFF. CDR3 bases: TGTGCCAGCTCACCACTTAAGGGAATGGAAAAGGATGAGCAGTTCTTC.

V and J are TRBV9 and TRBJ2-1; tentative D call: TRBD2 (5 bases). Germline V gives CDR1 SGDLS, CDR2 YYNGEE. Trimming pared 4 bases from V and 2 bases from J, leaving 13 bases between. CDR3 length: 15 residues. In DNA form, the CDR3 reads TGTGCCAGCAGCTTAAGCGGACGCCCCTACAATGAGCAGTTCTTC. Translating it yields CASSLSGRPYNEQFF. Drawing the rest from reference TRBV9 and TRBJ2-1, the complete variable domain is DSGVTQTPKHLITATGQRVTLRCSPRSGDLSVYWYQQSLDQGLQFLIQYYNGEERAKGNILERFSAQQFPDLHSELNLSSLELGDSALYFCASSLSGRPYNEQFFGPGTRLTVL.

The rearrangement links TRBV11-2 to TRBJ2-5; 12 nucleotides line up with TRBD2. With V trimmed by 5 bases and J by 1 base, 5 bases remained unmatched. The germline V gene encodes CDR1 SGHAT and CDR2 FQNNGV. CDR3 size: 16 residues. Written as DNA, the CDR3 is TGTGCCAGCAGCATCGGACTAGCGGGACGCCAAGAGACCCAGTACTTC. Translation gives CASSIGLAGRQETQYF.

About this clonotype itself: Because it lacks the conserved phenylalanine or tryptophan at the end, this CDR3 is likely a read error. The limits of the CDR3 on the DNA are not certain, so only TCRdb's listed CDR3 is given. V gene TRBV11-2 combines with J gene TRBJ2-7; whether TRBD2, the table's D call, matches the DNA was not checked. Germline V gene data show CDR1 as SGHAT and CDR2 as FQNNGV. The CDR3 is made up of 10 amino acids, end residues included. The CDR3: CASSYPGRTG.